Following are 14 T cell receptor beta chains from one sample sequenced in a study of OX40 agonist ivuxolimab in advanced cancers. Sequenced by immunoSEQ multiplex PCR; TCRdb stores in-frame clones only, minus some. The table includes about 32,000 clones, 84% detected once. Sample: CD4+ or CD8+ T cells sorted from blood, taken in a trial of the OX40 agonist ivuxolimab. These receptors came from an adult with an advanced solid tumor such as melanoma, head and neck, liver or kidney cancer.

The V call is TRBV7-7, the J call TRBJ1-1; 8 nucleotides line up with TRBD1. The V and J ends lost 5 bases and 1 base, in that order; junction bases with no gene match: 6. Germline V CDR1 and CDR2: SSHAT, FNYEAQ (reference sequence). The CDR3 covers 15 residues. DNA for the CDR3: TGTGCCAGCAGCCGGTGGACAGGGACGAACACTGAAGCTTTCTTT. Its translation: CASSRWTGTNTEAFF.

The chain uses TRBV7-9 and TRBJ2-7, with TRBD1 identical over 7 bases. With V trimmed by 4 bases and J by 4 bases, 1 base remained unmatched. The germline gives CDR1 SEHNR, CDR2 FQNEAQ (reference sequence). There are 12 residues in the CDR3. The CDR3 reads CASSSTGYEQYF. CDR3 DNA sequence: TGTGCCAGCAGCTCGACAGGGTACGAGCAGTACTTC.

This chain links TRBV2 with TRBJ2-7; D call uncertain. The CDR3 consists of 15 residues. Germline CDR1 and CDR2: SNHLY and FYNNEI. With 2 bases removed from V and 0 bases from J, the gap between germline ends came to 11 bases. CDR3 region: CASSEQAYSSYEQYF. The CDR3 bases are TGTGCCAGCAGTGAACAGGCGTATAGCTCCTACGAGCAGTACTTC.

The gene calls are TRBV4-2 and TRBJ2-7, with TRBD2 identical over 10 bases. Germline V gene data show CDR1 as LGHNA and CDR2 as YNFKEQ. The CDR3 is 16 amino acids. With V trimmed by 3 bases and J by 4 bases, 9 bases remained unmatched. The CDR3 spells CASSHPASGGAYEQYF. The CDR3 DNA reads TGTGCCAGCAGCCACCCTGCGAGCGGGGGGGCATACGAGCAGTACTTC.

This chain connects TRBV7-3 to TRBJ2-3, with TRBD2 matching 9 bases. Germline assignment: CDR1 SGHTA and CDR2 FQGTGA. Losses at the gene ends were 5 bases for V and 0 bases for J; bases not matched to a gene: 3. The CDR3 length is 15 residues. This CDR3 reads CASSAGTSSTDTQYF. The CDR3 nucleotides are TGTGCCAGCAGCGCCGGGACTAGCAGCACAGATACGCAGTATTTT.

The chain combines TRBV28 with TRBJ1-1, with D possibly being TRBD1 (5 bases). The V gene's germline CDR1 is MDHEN and CDR2 SYDVKM. Trimming removed 4 bases at V and 4 bases at J, with 16 bases between. The CDR3 is made up of 15 amino acids. The CDR3 DNA reads TGTGCCAGCAGTTCCGTTTCCAGGGAATTCACTGAAGCTTTCTTT. This codes for CASSSVSREFTEAFF.

The chain combines TRBV27 with TRBJ1-1; D remains unclear. Between the trimmed V and J ends, which lost 6 bases and 6 bases, there was a span of 14 bases. CDR1 MNHEY and CDR2 SMNVEV come from the germline V gene (reference sequence). The CDR3 length is 13 residues. The CDR3 here is CASRVSGGAEAFF. CDR3 DNA sequence: TGTGCCAGCAGGGTTTCTGGAGGCGCTGAAGCTTTCTTT.

The chain carries TRBV7-9 and TRBJ2-1; 9 nucleotides line up with TRBD2. The trim removed 1 base at V and 4 bases at J, leaving 5 bases unmatched. The CDR3 length is 16 residues. Germline CDR1 SEHNR, CDR2 FQNEAQ (reference sequence). In DNA, the CDR3 is TGTGCCAGCAGCTTAGGGAGTAGCGGGGGTTACAATGAGCAGTTCTTC. Residues: CASSLGSSGGYNEQFF.

The CDR3 reads CATSRVEAGSYNEQFF. The DNA for the CDR3 is TGTGCCACCAGCAGAGTGGAGGCAGGCTCCTACAATGAGCAGTTCTTC. The V gene is TRBV15, the J gene TRBJ2-1; D perhaps matches TRBD2 (5 bases). Germline loops: CDR1 LNHNV, CDR2 YYDKDF (reference sequence). The length of the CDR3 is 16 residues. Trimming stripped 1 base from V and 0 bases from J, with 10 bases between.

Only one count was recorded for this clone. V usage is TRBV5-6 and J usage is TRBJ2-7; 10 bases are shared with TRBD2. Germline-derived CDR1 and CDR2 are SGHDT and YYEEEE. CDR3 size: 15 residues. V shed 3 bases and J 0 bases; nucleotides not matched to a gene: 3. CDR3 residues: CASSSGTSDSYEQYF. CDR3 sequence (DNA): TGTGCCAGCAGCTCCGGGACTAGCGACTCCTACGAGCAGTACTTC. Complete variable domain (other parts from reference TRBV5-6 and TRBJ2-7): DAGVTQSPTHLIKTRGQQVTLRCSPKSGHDTVSWYQQALGQGPQFIFQYYEEEERQRGNFPDRFSGHQFPNYSSELNVNALLLGDSALYLCASSSGTSDSYEQYFGPGTRLTVT.

J is TRBJ2-1 and V is TRBV9; D may match TRBD1 or TRBD2 (5 bases each). V shed 1 base and J shed 12 bases, with 14 bases lying between them. The CDR3 sequence is 13 residues long. Germline-derived CDR1 and CDR2 are SGDLS and YYNGEE. The DNA for the CDR3 is TGTGCCAGCAGCGTAAATGAGGGGAACGGGCAGTTCTTC. This encodes CASSVNEGNGQFF.

The DNA of the CDR3 is TGTGCCTGGAGTGTATCGGAGAATTCACCCCTCCACTTT. Encoded protein: CAWSVSENSPLHF. The chain joins TRBV30 to TRBJ1-6; D gene ambiguous. The germline gives CDR1 GTSNPN, CDR2 SVGIG (reference sequence). Trimming pared 0 bases from V and 7 bases from J, leaving 7 bases between. This CDR3 is 13 amino acids long.

The chain carries TRBV4-1 and TRBJ1-3; D gene ambiguous. V lost 2 bases and J 0 bases, leaving 8 bases between the germline ends. The CDR3 length is 15 residues. Germline V lookup: CDR1 MGHRA, CDR2 YSYEKL. The CDR3 spells CASSQTLYSGNTIYF. CDR3 nucleotides: TGCGCCAGCAGCCAAACACTTTACTCTGGAAACACCATATATTTT.

The chain is built from TRBV7-2 and TRBJ2-3, with TRBD2 matching 13 bases. V lost 5 bases and J lost 3; bases outside the gene matches: 5. The CDR3 loop spans 16 amino acids. Germline V gives CDR1 SGHTA, CDR2 FQGNSA. Here the CDR3 reads CASSETSGRPTDTQYF. As DNA, the CDR3 is TGTGCCAGCAGCGAGACTAGCGGGAGGCCGACAGATACGCAGTATTTT.